This TCR beta chain was identified in a study of blood T cell repertoires in COVID-19 (dated by TCRdb to about 2020). Regarding the complete study: Samples from collaborators originated in the United States, Italy and Spain and spanned both the acute and convalescent phases of COVID-19. The prospective study material was composed of cDNA or gDNA derived from T cells, B-cell-depleted T cells, or PBMCs. The dataset comprised deeply sampled blood TCRbeta repertoires from subjects exposed to, actively infected with, or recovered from COVID-19. Nearly every sample came with metadata listing a de-identified subject ID, COVID-19 status, age in years and sex. Samples were obtained from the ongoing ImmuneRACE study (first 160 participants) and from approximately 1,200 subjects provided by 6 global collaborators. HLA class I and class II types, where available, came from metadata supplied by the sample provider rather than from assay-based typing. The repertoires were made available in a free public database intended to serve as a resource for research on the immune response to SARS-CoV-2. The full study reports these points: How much clinical and demographic metadata was included differed by source and by participant, and the metadata was provided uncurated.

Whole blood was collected in K2EDTA tubes by collaborating institutions according to the institutions' own protocols. For TCRbeta analysis, collaborators shipped samples as frozen whole blood, isolated PBMCs, or DNA extracted from either of those sample types. With regard to this clone: What this receptor recognizes is not known. No base-level quality is on record; no much larger clone is a single base apart.

The immunoSEQ Assay, a bias-controlled multiplex PCR, was used to amplify TCRbeta CDR3 regions from genomic DNA. Concerning the study's data processing: The number of nucleated cells in each sample was estimated from the amplification of reference gene primers within the assay. To quantify the absolute abundance of each unique TCRbeta CDR3 rearrangement, sequence reads were collapsed and filtered. Productive Simpson clonality was computed per sample as the square root of Simpson's diversity index over productive rearrangements. In its TCRdb copy, this immuneACCESS table keeps in-frame sequences only and misses some clones. Where compared with another copy, unresolved V genes explain less than half of these, and the others have no known cause. V and J calls and clone size are as listed in that table; D and trimming were resolved from the DNA. The sample records about 74,000 clones, 75% of which are singletons. Roughly 21% of the sample is in the top ten clones.

The specimen sequenced was peripheral blood. This sequence originates from a man in his 70s with acute or convalescent COVID-19.

The CDR3 has the sequence CASSRGQGGEKGLFF. In nucleotide form, the sequence is TGTGCCAGCAGCCGCGGACAGGGGGGAGAAAAAGGTCTGTTTTTT. This chain is built from TRBV3-1 (or the pseudogene TRBV3-2) and TRBJ1-4; 10 central nucleotides agree with TRBD1. The germline V gene (reference sequence) yields LGHDT for CDR1 and YNNKEL for CDR2. Trimming accounts for 4 bases at V and 14 bases at J, while the number of junction bases matched to no gene is 13. Including the terminal cysteine and phenylalanine, the CDR3 comprises 15 residues. Only the CDR3 DNA is retained, 45 bases long and in frame from the first base.